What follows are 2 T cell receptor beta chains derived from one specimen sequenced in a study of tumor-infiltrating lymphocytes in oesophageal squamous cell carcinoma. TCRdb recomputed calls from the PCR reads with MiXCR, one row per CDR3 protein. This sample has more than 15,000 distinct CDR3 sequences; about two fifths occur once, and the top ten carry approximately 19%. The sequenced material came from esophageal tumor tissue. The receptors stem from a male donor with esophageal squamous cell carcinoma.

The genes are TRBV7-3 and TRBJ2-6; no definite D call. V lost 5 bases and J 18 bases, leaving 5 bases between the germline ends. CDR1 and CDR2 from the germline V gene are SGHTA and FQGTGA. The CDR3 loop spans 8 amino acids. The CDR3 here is CASSLGTF. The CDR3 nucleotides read TGTGCCAGCAGCCTCGGGACTTTC.

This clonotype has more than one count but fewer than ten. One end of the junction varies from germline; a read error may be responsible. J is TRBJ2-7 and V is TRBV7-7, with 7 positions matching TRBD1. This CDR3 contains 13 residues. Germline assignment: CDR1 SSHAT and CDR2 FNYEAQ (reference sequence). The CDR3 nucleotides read TGTGCTAGCAGGGGGATCAACACCGGGGAGCTGTACTTC. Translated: CASRGINTGELYF.